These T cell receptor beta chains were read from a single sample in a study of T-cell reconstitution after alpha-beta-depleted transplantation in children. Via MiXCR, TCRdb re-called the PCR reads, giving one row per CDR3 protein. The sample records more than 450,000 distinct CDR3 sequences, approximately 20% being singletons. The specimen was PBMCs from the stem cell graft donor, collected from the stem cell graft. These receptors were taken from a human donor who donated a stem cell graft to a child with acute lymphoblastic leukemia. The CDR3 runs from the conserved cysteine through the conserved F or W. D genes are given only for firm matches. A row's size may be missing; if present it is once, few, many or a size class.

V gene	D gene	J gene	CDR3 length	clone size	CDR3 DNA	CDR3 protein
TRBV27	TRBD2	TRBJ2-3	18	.	TGTGCCAGCAGTTTAGGGACTAGCGGCCCAGTTAGCACAGATACGCAGTATTTT	CASSLGTSGPVSTDTQYF
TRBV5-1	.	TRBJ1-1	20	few	TGCGCCAGCAGCTCGCGTGGTGGCCAGGGTAGACAAGGCTTGAACACTGAAGCTTTCTTT	CASSSRGGQGRQGLNTEAFF
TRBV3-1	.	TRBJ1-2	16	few	TGTGCCAGCAGCCAAGGGGGTGAAGGGGAGAACTATGGCTACACCTTC	CASSQGGEGENYGYTF
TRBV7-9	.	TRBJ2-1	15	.	TGTGCCAGCAGCTTGATTGGGAGGTCCTACAATGAGCAGTTCTTC	CASSLIGRSYNEQFF
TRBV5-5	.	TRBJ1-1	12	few	TGTGCCAGCAGACCAACGAACACTGAAGCTTTCTTT	CASRPTNTEAFF
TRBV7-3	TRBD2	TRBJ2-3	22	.	TGTGCCCCGATCCCGGGGACGCCTTTCGGGACTAGTGAACTGAAGGGCACAGATACGCAGTATTTT	CAPIPGTPFGTSELKGTDTQYF
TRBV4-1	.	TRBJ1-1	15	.	TGCGCCAGCAGCCAAGGACGAGCCAGGAACACTGAAGCTTTCTTT	CASSQGRARNTEAFF
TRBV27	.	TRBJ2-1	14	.	TGTGCCAGTTTCGCCGGACAGAGGCACAATGAGCAGTTCTTC	CASFAGQRHNEQFF
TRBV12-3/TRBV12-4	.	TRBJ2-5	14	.	TGTGCCAGCAGTTTAGGGGGGGGCTCGGAGACCCAGTACTTC	CASSLGGGSETQYF
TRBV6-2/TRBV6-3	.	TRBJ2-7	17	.	TGTGCCAGCAGTTACTCGAAGGACAGTCCCAGCTCCTACGAGCAGTACTTC	CASSYSKDSPSSYEQYF
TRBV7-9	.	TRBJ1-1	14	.	TGTGCCAGCAGCCCCGGGGGGCTGAGCACTGAAGCTTTCTTT	CASSPGGLSTEAFF
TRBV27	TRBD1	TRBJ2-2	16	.	TGTGCCAGCAGTTTCCCGGACAGGGTGGACACCGGGGAGCTGTTTTTT	CASSFPDRVDTGELFF
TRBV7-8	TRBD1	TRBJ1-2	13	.	TGTGCCAGCAGCTCGTACAGGGGGCAAGGCTACACCTTC	CASSSYRGQGYTF
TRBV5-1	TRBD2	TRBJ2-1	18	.	TGCGCCAGCAGCTTGGATGTTAGCGGGAAATCCTCCTACAATGAGCAGTTCTTC	CASSLDVSGKSSYNEQFF
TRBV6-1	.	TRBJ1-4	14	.	TGTGCCAGCACCTCGGACCAGGAGGCCGGAAAACTGTTTTTT	CASTSDQEAGKLFF
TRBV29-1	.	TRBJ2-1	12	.	TGCAGCGTTGAAGGCGCCCCCCGTGAGCAGTTCTTC	CSVEGAPREQFF
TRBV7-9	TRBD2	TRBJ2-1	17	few	TGTGCCAGCAGCTTCCCCCCGGGAGGGCCCTCCTACAATGAGCAGTTCTTC	CASSFPPGGPSYNEQFF
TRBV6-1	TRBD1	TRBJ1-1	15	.	TGTGCCAGCAGTCGCCGATGGGGACAGTACACTGAAGCTTTCTTT	CASSRRWGQYTEAFF
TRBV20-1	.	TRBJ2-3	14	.	TGCAGTGCCATAGCCCCCCTGGGCACAGATACGCAGTATTTT	CSAIAPLGTDTQYF
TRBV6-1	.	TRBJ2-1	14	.	TGTGCCAGCACCGACAGGAGCTCCTACAATGAGCAGTTCTTC	CASTDRSSYNEQFF
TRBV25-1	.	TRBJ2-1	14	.	TGTGCCAGCAGTCCCTTGAAGCCGTCTCGCGAGCAGTTCTTC	CASSPLKPSREQFF
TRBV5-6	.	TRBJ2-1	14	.	TGTGCCAGCAGCTTGGCTGACTATTTCCCTGAGCAGTTCTTC	CASSLADYFPEQFF
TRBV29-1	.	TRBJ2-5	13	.	TGCAGCGTAGGTACAGGGACCCAAGAGACCCAGTACTTC	CSVGTGTQETQYF
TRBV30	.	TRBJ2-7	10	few	TGTGCCTGGGGTCTTTACGAGCAGTACTTC	CAWGLYEQYF
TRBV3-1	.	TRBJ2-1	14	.	TGTGCCAGCAGCCAAGACACAGGGTTCAATGAGCAGTTCTTC	CASSQDTGFNEQFF
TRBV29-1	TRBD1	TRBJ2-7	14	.	TGCAGCGTTGAGCTCGGACAGGGGTTCTACGAGCAGTACTTC	CSVELGQGFYEQYF
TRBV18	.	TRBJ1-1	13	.	TGTGCCAGCTCACCAAGTGGGAGGTTTGGAGCTTTCTTT	CASSPSGRFGAFF
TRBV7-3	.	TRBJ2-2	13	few	TGTGCCAGCAGCCCCTATCTCACCGGGGAGCTGTTTTTT	CASSPYLTGELFF
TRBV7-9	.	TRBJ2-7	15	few	TGTGCCAGCAGCAGTGCGAGCGAGAGGGTGGGAGAGCAGTACTTC	CASSSASERVGEQYF
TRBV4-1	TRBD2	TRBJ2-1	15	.	TGCGCCAGCAGCCCTAATCCTAGCGGGAGACATGAGCAGTTCTTC	CASSPNPSGRHEQFF
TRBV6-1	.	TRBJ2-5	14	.	TGTGCCAGCAGTGAAGTGGCAACCCAAGAGACCCAGTACTTC	CASSEVATQETQYF
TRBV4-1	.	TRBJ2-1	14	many	TGCGCCAGCAGCCTGGGGGCAGGCTACAATGAGCAGTTCTTC	CASSLGAGYNEQFF
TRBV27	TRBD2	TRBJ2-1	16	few	TGTGCCAGCAGTCCGACGACTAGCGGGAGGTACAATGAGCAGTTCTTC	CASSPTTSGRYNEQFF
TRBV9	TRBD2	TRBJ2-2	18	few	TGTGCCAGCAGCGACGGACTAGCGGGAGGTTGGGGCACCGGGGAGCTGTTTTTT	CASSDGLAGGWGTGELFF
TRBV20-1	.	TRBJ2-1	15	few	TGCAGTGCTAGAGAGGAGCGGATTCTCAAACGAGAGCAGTTCTTC	CSAREERILKREQFF
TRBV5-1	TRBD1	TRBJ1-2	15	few	TGCGCCAGCAGCTCTGACAGGGGGATTAGCTATGGCTACACCTTC	CASSSDRGISYGYTF
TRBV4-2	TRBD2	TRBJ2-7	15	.	TGTGCCAGCAGCCAAGATGTAGCGGGTTCCTACGAGCAGTACTTC	CASSQDVAGSYEQYF
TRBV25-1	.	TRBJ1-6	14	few	TGTGCCAGCAGTGAAGAAAGGGCAGGAGCACCCCTCCACTTT	CASSEERAGAPLHF
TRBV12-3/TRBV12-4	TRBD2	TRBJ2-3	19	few	TGTGCCAGCAGCGCTCACTTAGCGGGAGGATATTCTAGCACAGATACGCAGTATTTT	CASSAHLAGGYSSTDTQYF
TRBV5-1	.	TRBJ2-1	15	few	TGCGCCAGCAGCTTGCAGATTCTGGGGGAGGATGAGCAGTTCTTC	CASSLQILGEDEQFF
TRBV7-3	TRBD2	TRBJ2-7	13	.	TGTGCCAGCAGTTCGACTAGCGGCTACGAGCAGTACTTC	CASSSTSGYEQYF
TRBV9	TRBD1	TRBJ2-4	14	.	TGTGCCAGCAGCGAAAGAGACAGGGTCGACATTCAGTACTTC	CASSERDRVDIQYF
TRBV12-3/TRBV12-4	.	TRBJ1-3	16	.	TGTGCCAGCAGTTTTGGACGGAGAGGGCTTCGAAACACCATATATTTT	CASSFGRRGLRNTIYF
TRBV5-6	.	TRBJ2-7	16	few	TGTGCCAGCAGCTTTGGAGGCACGGCCCCCTCCTACGAGCAGTACTTC	CASSFGGTAPSYEQYF
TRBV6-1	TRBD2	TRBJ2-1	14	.	TGTGCCAGCAGTCAGGGCGGACTAGGAAGGGAGCAGTTCTTC	CASSQGGLGREQFF
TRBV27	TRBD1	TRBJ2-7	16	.	TGTGCCAGCAGCTCCGGGACAGGGGTCGCGATGGACGAGCAGTACTTC	CASSSGTGVAMDEQYF
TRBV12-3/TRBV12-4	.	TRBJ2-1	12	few	TGTGCCAGCAGTTTTTATTACAATGAGCAGTTCTTC	CASSFYYNEQFF
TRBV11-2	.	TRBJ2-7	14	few	TGTGCCAGCAGCTTTGGTAGCGACCTTTACGAGCAGTACTTC	CASSFGSDLYEQYF